Sequencing of this TCR beta chain was carried out in a study of shared clonotypes between healthy human individuals. General study results and limits: Sequencing depth was a factor that was expected to affect clonotype sharing among donors. Some naive CD4 clonotypes, roughly 4.5%, turned up in common across several donors.

With regard to this clone: No antigen is known for it.

Naive CD8 cells were CD45RO-negative, positively selected for CCR7, excluding terminally differentiated effector memory CD45RA+ cells. The authors split each subset's genomic DNA evenly across several immunoSEQ plates. Using immunoSEQ multiplex PCR, the repertoire was profiled, and TCRdb retains in-frame clones only, with some absent. In the table there are some 2.1 million clones, about 95% of which are singletons. CDR3 length equals 14 residues. Germline V CDR1 and CDR2: MNHNY, SVGAGI (reference sequence). The V and J ends lost 2 bases and 4 bases respectively, with 11 bases between them. This chain joins TRBV6-6 and TRBJ2-5; possibly TRBD1 for D (6 bases). The clonotype comes from a young man in good health. Source material: naive CD8+ T cells sorted from blood. CDR3 protein: CASSYLPGAETQYF. The CDR3 DNA is TGTGCCAGCAGTTACCTTCCAGGGGCAGAGACCCAGTACTTC.